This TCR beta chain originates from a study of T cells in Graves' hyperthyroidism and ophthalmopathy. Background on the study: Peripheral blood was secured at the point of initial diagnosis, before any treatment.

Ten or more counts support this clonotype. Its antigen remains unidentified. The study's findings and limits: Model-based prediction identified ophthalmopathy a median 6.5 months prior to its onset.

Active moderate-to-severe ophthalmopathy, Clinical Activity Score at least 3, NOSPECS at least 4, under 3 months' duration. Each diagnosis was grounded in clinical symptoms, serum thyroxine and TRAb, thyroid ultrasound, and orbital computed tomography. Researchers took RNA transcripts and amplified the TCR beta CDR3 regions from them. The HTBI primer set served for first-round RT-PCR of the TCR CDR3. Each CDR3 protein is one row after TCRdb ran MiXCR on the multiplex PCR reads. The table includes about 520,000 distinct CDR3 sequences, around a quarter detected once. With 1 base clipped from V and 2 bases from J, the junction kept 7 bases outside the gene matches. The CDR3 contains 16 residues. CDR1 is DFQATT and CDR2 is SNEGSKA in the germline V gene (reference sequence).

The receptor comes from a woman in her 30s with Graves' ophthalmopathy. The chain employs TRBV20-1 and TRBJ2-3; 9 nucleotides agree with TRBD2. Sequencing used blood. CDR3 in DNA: TGCAGTGCTAGAGGTGCCAGCGGGGGGACCACAGATACGCAGTATTTT. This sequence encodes CSARGASGGTTDTQYF.